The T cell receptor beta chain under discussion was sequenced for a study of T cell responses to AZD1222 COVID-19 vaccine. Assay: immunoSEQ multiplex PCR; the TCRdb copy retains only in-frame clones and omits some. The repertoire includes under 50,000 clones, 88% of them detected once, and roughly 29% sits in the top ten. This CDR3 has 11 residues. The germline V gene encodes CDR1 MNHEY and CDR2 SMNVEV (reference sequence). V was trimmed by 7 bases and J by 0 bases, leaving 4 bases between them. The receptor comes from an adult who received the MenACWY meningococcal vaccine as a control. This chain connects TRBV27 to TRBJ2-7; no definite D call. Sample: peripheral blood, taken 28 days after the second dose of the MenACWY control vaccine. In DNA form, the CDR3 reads TGTGCCAGCAAGCGCTCCTACGAGCAGTACTTC. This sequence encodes CASKRSYEQYF.